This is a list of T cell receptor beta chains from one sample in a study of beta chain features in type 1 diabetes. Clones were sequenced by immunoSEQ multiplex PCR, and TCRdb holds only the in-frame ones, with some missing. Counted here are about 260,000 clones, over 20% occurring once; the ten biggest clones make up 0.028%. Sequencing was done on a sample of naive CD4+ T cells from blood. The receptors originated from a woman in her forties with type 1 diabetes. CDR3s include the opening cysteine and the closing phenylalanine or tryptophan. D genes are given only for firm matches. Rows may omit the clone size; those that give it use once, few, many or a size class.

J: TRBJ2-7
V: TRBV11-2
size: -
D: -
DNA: TGTGCCAGCAGCTTAGATCAGTCAGAGCAGTACTTC
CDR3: CASSLDQSEQYF

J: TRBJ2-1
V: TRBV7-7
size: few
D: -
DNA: TGTGCTAGCAGCCTGGGAACTAGCTCCAATGAGCAGTTCTTC
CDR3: CASSLGTSSNEQFF

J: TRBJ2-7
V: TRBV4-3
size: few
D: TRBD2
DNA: TGCGCCAGCAGCCAGGGAATTAGCGGGGGATCCTACGAGCAGTACTTC
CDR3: CASSQGISGGSYEQYF

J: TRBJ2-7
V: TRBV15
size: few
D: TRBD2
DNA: TGTGCCACCAGCAGAGATCCCGGGAGGACTTTCTACGAGCAGTACTTC
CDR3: CATSRDPGRTFYEQYF

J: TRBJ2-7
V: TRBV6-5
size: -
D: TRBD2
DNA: TGTGCCAGCAGCCCTGGTCTGGCGGCGACTAGCTGGTACTTC
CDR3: CASSPGLAATSWYF

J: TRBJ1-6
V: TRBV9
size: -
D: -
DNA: TGTGCCAGCAGCGATGGACATTTAAATTCACCCCTCCACTTT
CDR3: CASSDGHLNSPLHF

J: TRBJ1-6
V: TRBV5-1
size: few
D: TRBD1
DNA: TGCGCCAGCAGCCCTGGGACAGCTAATTCACCCCTCCACTTT
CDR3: CASSPGTANSPLHF

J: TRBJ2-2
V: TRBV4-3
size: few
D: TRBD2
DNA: TGCGCCAGCAGCCCACAAGCGACTAGCGGGGGGCCCCGAGGGGAGCTGTTTTTT
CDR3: CASSPQATSGGPRGELFF

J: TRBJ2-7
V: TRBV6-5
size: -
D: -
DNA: TGTGCCAGCAGTTACGGGGCGGGATTCTCCTACGAGCAGTACTTC
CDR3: CASSYGAGFSYEQYF

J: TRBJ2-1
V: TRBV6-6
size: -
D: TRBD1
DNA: TGTGCCAGCATCCCGGGACAGTTGAGCGATGAGCAGTTCTTC
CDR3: CASIPGQLSDEQFF

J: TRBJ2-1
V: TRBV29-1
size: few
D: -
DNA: TGCAGCGTGGCTCAGGGGGGATCCTTCGATGAGCAGTTCTTC
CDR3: CSVAQGGSFDEQFF

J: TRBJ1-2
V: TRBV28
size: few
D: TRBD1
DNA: TGTGCCAGCAGGGGACAGGGAAGCTATGGCTACACCTTC
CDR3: CASRGQGSYGYTF

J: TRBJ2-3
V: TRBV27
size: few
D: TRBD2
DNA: TGTGCCAGCGGGTCGCTAGCGGGGGATCGAGGTACGCAGTATTTT
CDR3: CASGSLAGDRGTQYF

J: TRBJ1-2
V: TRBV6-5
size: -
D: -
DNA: TGTGCCAGCATGGGGTGGGTGGAGGGCGTCTATGGCTACACCTTC
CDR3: CASMGWVEGVYGYTF

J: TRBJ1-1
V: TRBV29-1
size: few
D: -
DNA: TGCAGCGTTGACGGGGGGCTCCTTTTGACTGAAGCTTTCTTT
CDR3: CSVDGGLLLTEAFF

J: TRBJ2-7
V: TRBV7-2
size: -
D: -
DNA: TGTGCCAGCAGCCCAACATCACAGCGGTCCTCCTACGAGCAGTACTTC
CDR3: CASSPTSQRSSYEQYF

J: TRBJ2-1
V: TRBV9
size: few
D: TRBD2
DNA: TGTGCCAGCAGCGTAGTGGTAGCGGGAGTGGTTGAGCAGTTCTTC
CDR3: CASSVVVAGVVEQFF

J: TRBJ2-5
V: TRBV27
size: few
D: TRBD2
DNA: TGTGCCAGCAGTTTAGAGGGAGGGCCGGGGACCCAGTACTTC
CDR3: CASSLEGGPGTQYF

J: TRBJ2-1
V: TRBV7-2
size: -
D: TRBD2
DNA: TGTGCCAGCAGCTTCGCGGGGGCCTACAATGAGCAGTTCTTC
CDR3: CASSFAGAYNEQFF

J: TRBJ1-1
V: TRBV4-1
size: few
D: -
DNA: TGCGCCAGCAGCCGGGGAGAGGGCGTGTTGAACACTGAAGCTTTCTTT
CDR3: CASSRGEGVLNTEAFF

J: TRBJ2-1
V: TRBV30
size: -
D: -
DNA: TGTGCCTGGAGTGTTGTGAGTGGTGAGCAGTTCTTC
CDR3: CAWSVVSGEQFF

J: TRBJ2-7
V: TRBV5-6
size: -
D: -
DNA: TGTGCCAGCAGCTTTGGCGCCAGGCAATCCTACGAGCAGTACTTC
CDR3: CASSFGARQSYEQYF

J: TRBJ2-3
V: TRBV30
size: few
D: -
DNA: TGTGCCTGGAGGGAGTCCGCAGATACGCAGTATTTT
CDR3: CAWRESADTQYF

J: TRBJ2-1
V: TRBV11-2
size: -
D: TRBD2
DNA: TGTGCCAGCAGCCGGGGACTAGCGGGAGGATACAATGAGCAGTTCTTC
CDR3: CASSRGLAGGYNEQFF

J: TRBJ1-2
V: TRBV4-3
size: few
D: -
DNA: TGCGCCAGCAGCCGCTCCCCGACGGAGCAGGGTGGCTATGGCTACACCTTC
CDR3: CASSRSPTEQGGYGYTF

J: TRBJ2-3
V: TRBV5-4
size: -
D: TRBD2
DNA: TGTGCCAGCAGCTTGGAGGGAGCGGGAGGGATAGATACGCAGTATTTT
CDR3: CASSLEGAGGIDTQYF